This passage covers 30 T cell receptor beta chains from one sample sequenced in a study of CD8 T cells in Susac syndrome. A quantity of roughly 0.5 to 1 ug RNA underwent reverse transcription using random hexamers. TCRdb fed the immunoSEQ multiplex PCR reads into MiXCR, producing one record per CDR3 protein. The sample consists of 250,000 to 300,000 distinct CDR3 sequences, about 88% of them appearing once. Sequences were obtained from CD8+ T cells from PBMCs. All receptors derive from a human donor with multiple sclerosis.

In the case of this clonotype: It is unclear where the CDR3 begins or ends on the DNA, so no DNA is shown, and the CDR3 is as TCRdb lists it. The V gene is TRBV9, the J gene TRBJ1-1; TRBD1 reflects the table's D call only, with no check against the DNA. The germline CDR1 and CDR2 sequences are SGDLS and YYNGEE. The CDR3 has 16 residues if both end residues are counted. CDR3 amino acids: CASSVGPGSLNTEAFF.

This chain uses TRBV30 with TRBJ2-3; D perhaps matches TRBD2 (5 bases). CDR1 is GTSNPN, CDR2 SVGIG, per germline (reference sequence). CDR3 size: 15 residues. V lost 2 bases, J lost 4 bases, and 16 bases lay in between. The CDR3 DNA reads TGTGCCTGGAGTTCAGTGAGCGGTTCGGCAGATACGCAGTATTTT. Its protein product is CAWSSVSGSADTQYF.

Only one count was recorded for this clonotype. V gene TRBV1 combines with J gene TRBJ2-1. TRBV1 is a documented pseudogene. This CDR3 has 13 residues. CDR3 nucleotides: TGCACCAGCAGCCAAGAGAAGGACAATGAGCAGTTCTTC. It encodes CTSSQEKDNEQFF.

J is TRBJ1-4 and V is TRBV19; no definite D call. The CDR3 is 15 residues long. The ends were cut back, 4 bases at V and 2 bases at J, with 11 bases in the middle. Germline V lookup: CDR1 LNHDA, CDR2 SQIVND (reference sequence). In DNA, the CDR3 is TGTGCCAGTAGTACAGGATTGCGGACTAATGAAAAACTGTTTTTT. Translation: CASSTGLRTNEKLFF.

This sequence joins TRBV12-3 or TRBV12-4 and TRBJ1-5; D gene uncertain. Trimming removed 3 bases from V and 2 bases from J, with 11 bases in between. This CDR3 has 15 residues. Written as DNA, the CDR3 is TGTGCCAGCAGTTTTTCCAGGCCGGGCAATCAGCCCCAGCATTTT. This sequence encodes CASSFSRPGNQPQHF.

The chain recombines TRBV19 with TRBJ2-6; the D is unclear. Trimming shortened V by 6 bases and J by 0 bases, and 9 bases separated the two germline ends. The CDR3 covers 15 residues. Germline lookup yields CDR1 LNHDA and CDR2 SQIVND (reference sequence). DNA of the CDR3: TGTGCCAGTAGCTACATCGACTCTGGGGCCAACGTCCTGACTTTC. Translating it yields CASSYIDSGANVLTF.

This clonotype occurred a few times. The chain links TRBV20-1 to TRBJ2-7; no reliable D call. In germline, CDR1 is DFQATT, CDR2 SNEGSKA (reference sequence). The CDR3 runs to 13 residues. Between the trimmed V and J ends, which lost 6 bases and 3 bases, there was a span of 15 bases. The CDR3 nucleotides are TGCAGTGCGCCGGATGGCCTACGCTACGAGCAGTACTTC. Translation: CSAPDGLRYEQYF.

V is TRBV12-3 or TRBV12-4 and J is TRBJ1-1; D unresolved. The CDR3 length is 14 residues. Trimming left V 0 bases short and J 4 bases short, with 9 bases between. CDR3 nucleotides: TGTGCCAGCAGTTTAGCAGGTCGGGGCACTGAAGCTTTCTTT. Its protein product is CASSLAGRGTEAFF.

This clonotype has only one observation. This chain joins TRBV6-6 and TRBJ2-3; D is uncertain. With 7 bases removed from V and 0 bases from J, the gap between germline ends came to 8 bases. CDR1 is MNHNY and CDR2 is SVGAGI in the germline V gene (reference sequence). The CDR3 totals 13 residues. The CDR3 region has the DNA TGTGCCAGCACCGCAGCTAGCACAGATACGCAGTATTTT. Amino acid sequence: CASTAASTDTQYF.

V usage is TRBV29-1 and J usage is TRBJ1-4, with D perhaps TRBD1 (5 bases). The CDR3 covers 13 residues. Per the germline V gene, CDR1 is SQVTM and CDR2 is ANQGSEA. V lost 5 bases to trimming and J lost 2 bases, with 9 bases between them. In DNA form, the CDR3 reads TGCAGCGTTAGGAGGGGCACTAATGAAAAACTGTTTTTT. It specifies CSVRRGTNEKLFF.

This chain joins TRBV9 and TRBJ2-4, with D perhaps given as TRBD1 or TRBD2 (5 bases each). Germline V gives CDR1 SGDLS, CDR2 YYNGEE. CDR3 length: 14 residues. V was clipped by 0 bases and J by 5 bases, with 9 bases between them. CDR3 amino acids: CASSVGGTENIQYF. The CDR3 DNA follows: TGTGCCAGCAGCGTAGGGGGGACGGAAAACATTCAGTACTTC.

V and J are TRBV28 and TRBJ1-5; 7 nucleotides align to TRBD1. The V gene end was trimmed by 7 bases and the J gene end by 2 bases; junction bases not matched to a gene: 8. The germline V gene has CDR1 MDHEN and CDR2 SYDVKM. This CDR3 contains 15 residues. DNA for the CDR3: TGTGCCAGCACCTTAACTACAGGGGGCAATCAGCCCCAGCATTTT. This sequence encodes CASTLTTGGNQPQHF.

The V call is TRBV18, the J call TRBJ1-4, with TRBD1 as a possible D gene (5 bases). Germline CDR1 is KGHSH and CDR2 is LQKENI. V was pared by 2 bases and J by 2 bases, with 24 bases between. The CDR3 is made up of 20 amino acids. CDR3 sequence reads: CASSPGTVGQGLETNEKLFF. In nucleotides, the CDR3 is TGTGCCAGCTCACCAGGTACCGTCGGGCAGGGTCTCGAGACTAATGAAAAACTGTTTTTT. Supplemented by reference TRBV18 and TRBJ1-4, the full variable domain reads NAGVMQNPRHLVRRRGQEARLRCSPMKGHSHVYWYRQLPEEGLKFMVYLQKENIIDESGMPKERFSAEFPKEGPSILRIQQVVRGDSAAYFCASSPGTVGQGLETNEKLFFGSGTQLSVL.

The J gene is TRBJ2-1, the V gene TRBV27, with D perhaps matching TRBD2 (5 bases). The CDR3 is 14 amino acids. Trimming stripped 5 bases from V and 9 bases from J, with 17 bases between. Germline loops: CDR1 MNHEY, CDR2 SMNVEV (reference sequence). CDR3: CASSVATRGSEQFF. The CDR3, as DNA: TGTGCCAGCAGTGTGGCCACCCGAGGGAGTGAGCAGTTCTTC.

The J gene is TRBJ2-7, the V gene TRBV5-6, with D possibly matching TRBD1 (6 bases). V was pared by 0 bases and J by 7 bases, with 20 bases between. The CDR3 is 16 amino acids. Germline V gene sequence: CDR1 SGHDT, CDR2 YYEEEE. The CDR3 region is CASSLGDTGLGDEQYF. CDR3 nucleotide sequence: TGTGCCAGCAGCTTGGGGGACACCGGACTTGGTGATGAGCAGTACTTC. The full variable domain, in which reference TRBV5-6 and TRBJ2-7 provide the parts outside the CDR3, is DAGVTQSPTHLIKTRGQQVTLRCSPKSGHDTVSWYQQALGQGPQFIFQYYEEEERQRGNFPDRFSGHQFPNYSSELNVNALLLGDSALYLCASSLGDTGLGDEQYFGPGTRLTVT.

The chain is built from TRBV9 and TRBJ2-7, with 8 bases matching TRBD1. V lost 3 bases, J lost 5 bases, and 7 bases stayed unmatched. The CDR3 is 14 residues long. The V gene's germline CDR1 is SGDLS and CDR2 YYNGEE. Written as DNA, the CDR3 is TGTGCCAGCAGCGAACAGGGGGGAATCGACGAGCAGTACTTC. Translated, it gives CASSEQGGIDEQYF. The variable domain in full, completed from reference TRBV9 and TRBJ2-7, reads DSGVTQTPKHLITATGQRVTLRCSPRSGDLSVYWYQQSLDQGLQFLIQYYNGEERAKGNILERFSAQQFPDLHSELNLSSLELGDSALYFCASSEQGGIDEQYFGPGTRLTVT.

The chain joins TRBV28 to TRBJ1-5; TRBD1 might be the D (6 bases). Germline V lookup: CDR1 MDHEN, CDR2 SYDVKM. Deletions cut 5 bases from V and 6 bases from J, with 14 bases between. This CDR3 spans 14 amino acids. The CDR3 reads CASSPGALCQPQHF. CDR3 nucleotide sequence: TGTGCCAGCAGTCCGGGGGCTCTATGTCAGCCCCAGCATTTT. The variable domain in full, completed from reference TRBV28 and TRBJ1-5, reads DVKVTQSSRYLVKRTGEKVFLECVQDMDHENMFWYRQDPGLGLRLIYFSYDVKMKEKGDIPEGYSVSREKKERFSLILESASTNQTSMYLCASSPGALCQPQHFGDGTRLSIL.

The rearrangement uses TRBV14 and TRBJ2-2; 9 positions agree with TRBD1. CDR1 is SGHDN and CDR2 is FVKESK in the germline V gene. Trimming at V came to 4 bases and at J to 4 bases, leaving 7 bases not matched to a gene. The CDR3 extends over 16 amino acids. The CDR3 is CASSPPGQGITGELFF. The CDR3 nucleotides are TGTGCCAGCAGCCCTCCGGGACAGGGTATCACCGGGGAGCTGTTTTTT.

CDR3 loop: CATWTGYYGYTF. CDR3 bases: TGTGCCACCTGGACAGGGTACTATGGCTACACCTTC. V gene TRBV19 combines with J gene TRBJ1-2; TRBD1 matches at 8 bases. The CDR3 consists of 12 residues. The V and J ends lost 10 bases and 3 bases, in that order; junction bases with no gene match: 4. Looked up from germline, CDR1 is LNHDA and CDR2 is SQIVND (reference sequence). Together with reference TRBV19 and TRBJ1-2, the CDR3 gives the full variable domain: DGGITQSPKYLFRKEGQNVTLSCEQNLNHDAMYWYRQDPGQGLRLIYYSQIVNDFQKGDIAEGYSVSREKKESFPLTVTSAQKNPTAFYLCATWTGYYGYTFGSGTRLTVV.

Notes on this clonotype: Lacking the conserved final phenylalanine or tryptophan, this CDR3 likely reflects a read error. This chain uses TRBV6-2 or TRBV6-3 with TRBJ2-7, with 13 positions matching TRBD2. V dropped 4 bases and J dropped 1; count of bases not matched to a gene: 13. Germline V gene sequence: CDR1 MNHEY, CDR2 SVGEGT. This CDR3 has 19 residues. The CDR3 region has the DNA TGTGCCAGCAGTTTCTTCGGACTAGCGGGAGTGGGGTCATCCTACGAGCAGTACCTC. This translates into CASSFFGLAGVGSSYEQYL.

The rearrangement uses TRBV25-1 and TRBJ2-3; no reliable D call. This CDR3 contains 16 residues. Looked up from germline, CDR1 is MGHDK and CDR2 is SYGVNS. Trimming cost V 0 bases and J 1 base, with 11 bases left between them. DNA of the CDR3: TGTGCCAGCAGTGAATATAGGCCCCATGGCACAGATACGCAGTATTTT. As protein: CASSEYRPHGTDTQYF.

The chain combines TRBV7-3 with TRBJ2-7; TRBD1 is a possible D gene (6 bases). The CDR3 extends over 16 amino acids. V was clipped by 0 bases and J by 7 bases, with 19 bases between them. CDR1 and CDR2 (germline): SGHTA, FQGTGA. The CDR3 is CASSLTLGLGAGEQYF. CDR3 in DNA: TGTGCCAGCAGCTTAACGTTGGGGTTGGGGGCAGGGGAGCAGTACTTC.

This clonotype was seen just once. The chain is built from TRBV13 and TRBJ2-2, with 13 bases aligning to TRBD2. The V gene end was trimmed by 5 bases and the J gene end by 6 bases; junction bases not matched to a gene: 6. The CDR3 extends over 16 amino acids. Germline CDR1 reads PRHDT; CDR2 reads FYEKMQ (reference sequence). In DNA form, the CDR3 reads TGTGCCAGCAGCACCCCGGGACTAGCGGGACCCGGGGAGCTGTTTTTT. It translates to CASSTPGLAGPGELFF.

V is TRBV5-5 and J is TRBJ1-1; 7 bases fit TRBD1. V was clipped by 2 bases and J by 1 base; unmatched bases: 8. CDR1 and CDR2 from the germline V gene are SGHKS and YYEKEE (reference sequence). The CDR3 extends over 16 amino acids. CDR3 in amino acids: CASSFLFGDRNTEAFF. CDR3 DNA: TGTGCCAGCAGCTTTCTTTTTGGGGACAGGAACACTGAAGCTTTCTTT.

The chain has TRBV7-9 and TRBJ2-1, with 9 positions matching TRBD2. The V gene end was trimmed by 3 bases and the J gene end by 1 base; junction bases not matched to a gene: 4. This CDR3 has 16 amino acids. Germline values: CDR1 SEHNR, CDR2 FQNEAQ (reference sequence). The CDR3 reads CASSFTSGPSYNEQFF. The CDR3 nucleotides read TGTGCCAGCAGCTTCACTAGCGGGCCTTCCTACAATGAGCAGTTCTTC.

The chain combines TRBV7-3 with TRBJ2-7; D uncertain. CDR3 length equals 14 residues. Germline loops: CDR1 SGHTA, CDR2 FQGTGA. V shed 5 bases and J shed 1 base, with 12 bases lying between them. Here the CDR3 DNA reads TGTGCCAGCAGCCCGGATCATCGTTCCTACGAGCAGTACTTC. This translates into CASSPDHRSYEQYF.

A single count supports this clonotype. The chain has TRBV19 and TRBJ2-7, with D possibly being TRBD1 (5 bases). The V and J ends lost 2 bases and 1 base respectively, with 9 bases between them. The germline CDR1 and CDR2 sequences are LNHDA and SQIVND (reference sequence). This CDR3 has 14 residues. This CDR3 is CASSIRGQSYEQYF. In DNA, the CDR3 is TGTGCCAGTAGTATAAGAGGACAATCCTACGAGCAGTACTTC.

The chain employs TRBV5-1 and TRBJ2-3; TRBD2 matches at 10 bases. The germline V gene encodes CDR1 SGHRS and CDR2 YFSETQ. The CDR3 has 17 amino acids. With V trimmed by 4 bases and J by 0 bases, 8 bases remained unmatched. CDR3 loop: CASSGGLAEFSTDTQYF. CDR3 nucleotides: TGCGCCAGCAGCGGAGGACTAGCGGAATTCAGCACAGATACGCAGTATTTT.

The rearrangement uses TRBV9 and TRBJ2-5; 7 positions agree with TRBD1. The CDR3 consists of 16 residues. In germline, CDR1 is SGDLS, CDR2 YYNGEE. After removal of 4 bases from V and 2 bases from J, the junction contained 11 bases not matched to a gene. CDR3 bases: TGTGCCAGCAGCCCCTCGACAGGGAGATGGCAAGAGACCCAGTACTTC. This translates into CASSPSTGRWQETQYF.

V gene TRBV28 combines with J gene TRBJ2-7; D uncertain. Germline CDR1 and CDR2: MDHEN and SYDVKM. The germline V and J ends were trimmed by 7 bases and 7 bases, with 20 bases remaining between them. The CDR3 is 14 amino acids. The CDR3: CASTLTPIPTEQYF. In nucleotides, the CDR3 is TGTGCCAGCACGCTGACACCTATCCCGACTGAGCAGTACTTC.